Included here is one T cell receptor (beta chain) sequence, with context. The antigen is not known. The data originate from a study of graft-versus-host responses after intestinal transplantation. CDR1 is SGHRS and CDR2 is YFSETQ in the germline V gene. There are 16 residues in the CDR3. Between the trimmed V and J ends, which lost 1 base and 1 base, there was a span of 14 bases. Clones were read by immunoSEQ multiplex PCR, and TCRdb kept only the in-frame ones, dropping some. The table records 100,000 or so clones, roughly 90% of them present only once. The genes are TRBV5-1 and TRBJ1-1; a possible D gene is TRBD1 (6 bases). The source of this sequence is a human donor who received an intestinal transplant. Sequencing was performed on unstimulated CD4+ T cells sorted from spleen or lymph node cells, taken before intestinal transplant. The CDR3 region has the DNA TGCGCCAGCAGCTTGAATCCGAGGGGGACGAACACTGAAGCTTTCTTT. Residues: CASSLNPRGTNTEAFF.